This TCR beta chain was observed in a study of beta chain features in type 1 diabetes. Study findings and constraints: For patients, the naive, central memory and Treg TCRB repertoires appeared more alike than for healthy donors. A potential PCR bias toward shorter templates would be equal in patient and control samples. In all four CD4+ subsets, TCRB CDR3 length was significantly, moderately reduced in type 1 diabetes.

As every portion of the isolated RNA was reverse transcribed, the sequencing read expressed TCRB transcripts. Here immunoSEQ multiplex PCR was the method, and the copy in TCRdb shows in-frame clones only, minus some. This sample has about 620,000 clones, with 15% to 18% found just once. A CD45RO/CCR7/CD25/CD127/CD95/CD27 panel sorted naive, central memory, regulatory and stem cell-like memory CD4+ cells. The CDR3 covers 16 residues. Germline lookup yields CDR1 LGHNA and CDR2 YSLEER. The V and J ends lost 1 base and 4 bases respectively, with 15 bases between them. A note on this clone: The antigen remains undetermined.

The TCR comes from a man aged 18 to 29 in good health. The gene calls are TRBV4-3 and TRBJ2-3, with a weak D call TRBD2 (7 bases). The sample taken for sequencing was naive CD4+ T cells from blood. The CDR3: CASSQVGGGAPDTQYF. The CDR3 region has the DNA TGCGCCAGCAGCCAAGTGGGAGGGGGGGCCCCAGATACGCAGTATTTT.